Listed below are T cell receptor beta chains from one sample, sequenced in a study of cytomegalovirus exposure and HLA in healthy donors. The assay was immunoSEQ multiplex PCR, and TCRdb's table has in-frame clones only and misses some. The sample shows under 200,000 clones, about 80% of them seen only once. Sequencing used PBMCs. The receptors originated from a man aged 30 to 39 in good health and CMV-seronegative. CDR3s include the opening cysteine and the closing phenylalanine or tryptophan. The D gene is left open where the match is weak. Only some rows state a clone size, as once, few, many or a class for expanded clones.

TRBV6-6,TRBJ1-1,NA,few,TGTGCCAGCGGTCCAAGGGGCGACGTGAACACTGAAGCTTTCTTT,CASGPRGDVNTEAFF
TRBV6-1,TRBJ1-5,TRBD1,NA,TGTGCCAGCATGAAGGGGGCGGATCAGCCCCAGCATTTT,CASMKGADQPQHF
TRBV9,TRBJ2-1,TRBD2,few,TGTGCCAGCAGCCTGGGGGGGGACAATGAGCAGTTCTTC,CASSLGGDNEQFF
TRBV27,TRBJ2-3,TRBD2,NA,TGTGCCAGCAGTTTACAACTAGCGAAGGGTACAGATACGCAGTATTTT,CASSLQLAKGTDTQYF
TRBV29-1,TRBJ2-7,TRBD2,few,TGCAGCGCCCTAATTGGACTAGCGGGACCCTACGAGCAGTACTTC,CSALIGLAGPYEQYF
TRBV7-8,TRBJ2-1,NA,NA,TGTGCCAGCAGCTTAGCGCCGGGTGTAGGTGAGCAGTTCTTC,CASSLAPGVGEQFF
TRBV28,TRBJ2-1,NA,NA,TGTGCCAGCAGTGTAAAGAGGCTAGCGTATCAGTATGAGCAGTTCTTC,CASSVKRLAYQYEQFF
TRBV7-9,TRBJ1-6,NA,NA,TGTGCCAGCAGCTTAAGGGGTGGTGGGCCCTATAATTCACCCCTCCACTTT,CASSLRGGGPYNSPLHF
TRBV20-1,TRBJ1-2,TRBD1,NA,TGCAGTGCTCGCAGGGGGCATGGCTACACCTTC,CSARRGHGYTF
TRBV5-4,TRBJ2-7,NA,NA,TGTGCCAGCAGCTCGGACAGCTCCTACGAGCAGTACTTC,CASSSDSSYEQYF
TRBV6-1,TRBJ2-7,NA,few,TGTGCCAGCAGGGGGCTCAAGGACGAGCAGTACTTC,CASRGLKDEQYF
TRBV9,TRBJ2-2,NA,NA,TGTGCCAGCAGCGCCGGGGGGCCGAACACCGGGGAGCTGTTTTTT,CASSAGGPNTGELFF
TRBV9,TRBJ2-1,NA,few,TGTGCCAGCAGCGTAGCAGCAGGGATAAACAATGAGCAGTTCTTC,CASSVAAGINNEQFF
TRBV18,TRBJ1-2,TRBD1,once,TGTGCCAGCTCACGTATTAGAAGGGACAGGGGAGACGGCTACACCTTC,CASSRIRRDRGDGYTF
TRBV7-9,TRBJ1-2,TRBD1,NA,TGTTCCAGCAGCCTCACGGGACAGTCCCTAAAGGATGGCTACACCTTC,CSSSLTGQSLKDGYTF
TRBV19,TRBJ2-2,TRBD1,NA,TGTGCCAGTAACGGGGACAGGGGACCTCGGGTCACCGGGGAGCTGTTTTTT,CASNGDRGPRVTGELFF
TRBV4-2,TRBJ2-7,TRBD2,NA,TGTGCCAGCAGCCAAGTGGGGGGGGGTGGGAACGAGCAGTACTTC,CASSQVGGGGNEQYF
TRBV28,TRBJ1-5,NA,once,TGTGCCAGCAGTTTATATAGGGGGACGGACCAGCCCCAGCATTTT,CASSLYRGTDQPQHF
TRBV6-4,TRBJ1-5,NA,NA,TGTGCCAGCAGTGATCTGCGAGGGAAGAATCAGCCCCAGCATTTT,CASSDLRGKNQPQHF
TRBV30,TRBJ2-7,NA,NA,TGTGCCTGGACCGTTGGGGGGGCAGAATCCCCAACCTACGAGCAGTACTTC,CAWTVGGAESPTYEQYF
TRBV7-2,TRBJ2-1,TRBD1,once,TGTGCCAGCAGCCTTGGGGAGACAGGGATCAATGAGCAGTTCTTC,CASSLGETGINEQFF
TRBV5-1,TRBJ2-5,TRBD1,NA,TGCGCCAGCAGCACCGCCGGGACAGGGGATGAAGAGCAGTACTTC,CASSTAGTGDEEQYF
TRBV12-5,TRBJ2-2,NA,NA,TGTGCTAGTGGTTTCGGACATTCGAACACCGGGGAGCTGTTTTTT,CASGFGHSNTGELFF
TRBV28,TRBJ1-5,TRBD1,NA,TGTGCCAGCAGTCGACCGGGACAGGGAGGTCAGCCCCAGCATTTT,CASSRPGQGGQPQHF
TRBV9,TRBJ2-2,NA,NA,TGTGCCAGCAGCGTCGACCCCCGGGGGGCGTACACCGGGGAGCTGTTTTTT,CASSVDPRGAYTGELFF
TRBV5-4,TRBJ2-5,TRBD2,NA,TGTGCCAGCAGCGGGACTAGCGGGAGCGGGGAGACCCAGTACTTC,CASSGTSGSGETQYF
TRBV7-8,TRBJ2-3,TRBD2,NA,TGTGCCAGCAGCCCCGGGGGGTGGAGCACAGATACGCAGTATTTT,CASSPGGWSTDTQYF
TRBV2,TRBJ2-7,TRBD1,NA,TGTGCCAGCAAGGGACAGATCTACGAGCAGTACTTC,CASKGQIYEQYF
TRBV30,TRBJ2-7,TRBD1,NA,TGTGCCTGTCACGGGACAGGAGACTCCTACGAGCAGTACTTC,CACHGTGDSYEQYF
TRBV2,TRBJ1-5,TRBD1,NA,TGTGCCACCGGACAGGGGGCACTTCAGCCCCAGCATTTT,CATGQGALQPQHF
TRBV10-2,TRBJ1-1,NA,NA,TGCGCCAGCAGTTTCAGGAAGACTGAAGCTTTCTTT,CASSFRKTEAFF
TRBV29-1,TRBJ1-2,NA,NA,TGCAGCGTTATCGGGTTACAGGGAAACTATGGCTACACCTTC,CSVIGLQGNYGYTF
TRBV9,TRBJ1-1,NA,NA,TGTGCCAGCAGCACAGACCAGGGGCTAGGGAACACTGAAGCTTTCTTT,CASSTDQGLGNTEAFF
TRBV27,TRBJ1-1,TRBD1,NA,TGTGCCAGCAGTTTATCGGGGCGACAGGGATCCACTGAAGCTTTCTTT,CASSLSGRQGSTEAFF
TRBV19,TRBJ1-1,TRBD1,NA,TGTGCCAGTAGTATATCCCGGGACAGGGGGCCAGGGACTGAAGCTTTCTTT,CASSISRDRGPGTEAFF
TRBV6-5,TRBJ2-7,TRBD2,NA,TGTGCCAGCAGTTCACAACTTGCTAGCGGCCCCTACGAGCAGTACTTC,CASSSQLASGPYEQYF
TRBV5-1,TRBJ1-5,NA,NA,TGCGCCAGCAGCCTGGTGGCAGGGGTCAATCAGCCCCAGCATTTT,CASSLVAGVNQPQHF
TRBV16,TRBJ1-2,NA,NA,TGTGCCAGCAGCCCAAGAGCGGGACAAGGCCCCACCATGAGGGGCTACACCTTC,CASSPRAGQGPTMRGYTF
TRBV6-4,TRBJ2-1,TRBD2,few,TGTGCCAGCAGCCCCGGGACTAGCATCTACTCCTACAATGAGCAGTTCTTC,CASSPGTSIYSYNEQFF
TRBV25-1,TRBJ1-1,TRBD1,once,TGTGCCAGCAGTGAATGGGACAGGGTCGGGAACACTGAAGCTTTCTTT,CASSEWDRVGNTEAFF
TRBV10-3,TRBJ1-5,TRBD1,NA,TGTGCCATCAGTGAGTCGAAGGGACAGGCTCAGCCCCAGCATTTT,CAISESKGQAQPQHF
TRBV6-1,TRBJ1-5,TRBD1,NA,TGTGCCAGCAGTGGAAAGACCGGGACAGGGTATAGCAATCAGCCCCAGCATTTT,CASSGKTGTGYSNQPQHF
TRBV5-1,TRBJ1-1,TRBD1,NA,TGCGCCTCCCAAACGGGACAGGGTTTTGAAGCTTTCTTT,CASQTGQGFEAFF
TRBV19,TRBJ1-1,NA,NA,TGTGCCAGTAGTATGGGGCAGAAGAACACTGAAGCTTTCTTT,CASSMGQKNTEAFF
TRBV27,TRBJ2-1,TRBD2,few,TGTGCCAGCAGTACACTCTCTAGCGGGAGGTTGGATGAGCAGTTCTTC,CASSTLSSGRLDEQFF
TRBV5-6,TRBJ1-5,TRBD1,NA,TGTGCCAGCAGCTTGGCCGGGACAGGGCATAGCAATCAGCCCCAGCATTTT,CASSLAGTGHSNQPQHF
TRBV5-6,TRBJ2-3,NA,NA,TGTGCCAGCAGCTTGTCGGGGTCTCAGCCCCAGTATTTT,CASSLSGSQPQYF
TRBV7-9,TRBJ1-4,TRBD1,few,TGTGCCAGCAGCTTTGACAGGGGGGATGAAAAACTGTTTTTT,CASSFDRGDEKLFF
TRBV28,TRBJ1-1,NA,NA,TGTGCCAGCAGTTTACCTACGGGGGGAGGAGCTGAAGCTTTCTTT,CASSLPTGGGAEAFF
TRBV28,TRBJ1-6,NA,NA,TGTGCCAGCGGTGAAGTGCAGTATAATTCACCCCTCCACTTT,CASGEVQYNSPLHF
TRBV7-3,TRBJ1-2,TRBD1,NA,TGTGCCAGCAGCCCGGGCTGGACAGGGAGCGATTATGGCTACACCTTC,CASSPGWTGSDYGYTF
TRBV15,TRBJ2-3,NA,once,TGTGCCACCAGCAGAGACCAGGGTTCCTCCACAGATACGCAGTATTTT,CATSRDQGSSTDTQYF